This T cell receptor beta chain was captured in a study of PD-1 blockade in classical Hodgkin lymphoma. Every patient had relapsed following autologous stem cell transplantation, and cohorts differed in brentuximab vedotin exposure. The CD4+ T cells used were purified from thawed PBMCs through magnetic negative selection. Germline CDR1 SGHRS, CDR2 YFSETQ. CDR3 length: 14 residues. Deletions cut 0 bases from V and 2 bases from J, with 9 bases between. Profiling relied on immunoSEQ multiplex PCR, and the TCRdb table lists in-frame clones only, not all of them. The table includes roughly 3,800 clones, about 87% detected once. In regard to this clone: The antigen remains undetermined.

Study-wide findings and caveats: When set against healthy donors, newly diagnosed patients were reported to show lower baseline TCR diversity. Significantly greater TCR diversity emerged by C4D1 in CD4+ cells but not CD8+ cells. Any patient who commenced nivolumab under 1 year after ASCT was excluded.

Sequences were derived from CD4+ T cells from blood, sampled at baseline. The chain is built from TRBV5-1 and TRBJ2-7, with D uncertain. The TCR sequence derives from a human donor with classical Hodgkin lymphoma. CDR3 amino acids: CASSLERRAYEQYF. The CDR3 DNA sequence: TGCGCCAGCAGCTTGGAGCGCAGAGCCTACGAGCAGTACTTC.